Below, 18 T cell receptor beta chains from the same sample are listed, as sequenced in a study of Graves' ophthalmopathy and Graves' hyperthyroidism. The authors amplified TCR beta CDR3 regions from RNA transcripts. RT-PCR with HTBI primers came first, then second-round multiplex PCR. TCRdb itself ran the multiplex PCR reads through MiXCR, one entry per CDR3 protein. In the table there are about 660,000 distinct CDR3 sequences, just over 40% of which are singletons. Source material: peripheral blood. All receptors come from an adult man with Graves' ophthalmopathy.

This clonotype has a count of ten or more. V and J are TRBV29-1 and TRBJ1-2; D gene ambiguous. CDR3 length equals 13 residues. V was cut by 3 bases and J by 5 bases, with 13 bases left in between. The germline V gene encodes CDR1 SQVTM and CDR2 ANQGSEA. The CDR3, as DNA: TGCAGCGTTGAGAATAAGGGAGGATATGGCTACACCTTC. This encodes CSVENKGGYGYTF.

Only a few counts were recorded for this clonotype. The V gene is TRBV29-1, the J gene TRBJ1-5; 10 bases are shared with TRBD1. The V gene's germline CDR1 is SQVTM and CDR2 ANQGSEA. The CDR3 is 20 amino acids. Trimming cost V 1 base and J 0 bases; bases outside gene matches: 15. CDR3 amino acids: CSVEVRSRQGAGTSNQPQHF. For the CDR3, the DNA is TGCAGCGTTGAAGTTAGGTCTCGACAGGGGGCGGGGACTAGCAATCAGCCCCAGCATTTT.

This chain joins TRBV2 and TRBJ2-3, with 7 bases matching TRBD1. Germline V gene sequence: CDR1 SNHLY, CDR2 FYNNEI. Losses at the gene ends were 10 bases for V and 0 bases for J; bases not matched to a gene: 4. CDR3 length: 13 amino acids. The CDR3 nucleotides read TGTGCCATCAGGACAGGTAGCACAGATACGCAGTATTTT. Its translation: CAIRTGSTDTQYF.

This clonotype was found once. The chain employs TRBV19 and TRBJ1-1; D is undetermined. The CDR3 covers 13 residues. Looked up from germline, CDR1 is LNHDA and CDR2 is SQIVND (reference sequence). Trimming left V 7 bases short and J 1 base short, with 10 bases between. The CDR3 is CASKLEENTEAFF. The DNA for the CDR3 is TGTGCCAGTAAATTAGAGGAGAACACTGAAGCTTTCTTT.

V gene TRBV15 combines with J gene TRBJ1-4; maybe TRBD1 (6 bases). This CDR3 spans 15 amino acids. V was shortened by 0 bases and J by 8 bases, with 13 bases between the two germline ends. CDR1 LNHNV and CDR2 YYDKDF come from the germline V gene (reference sequence). The CDR3 spells CATSRDRQAREKLFF. The CDR3 DNA sequence: TGTGCCACCAGCAGAGATCGACAGGCTCGGGAAAAACTGTTTTTT.

Comment on this clonotype: This clone may be a read error of a much larger clone one base away. The genes are TRBV7-6 and TRBJ2-7, with TRBD2 as a possible D gene (6 bases). V lost 2 bases to trimming and J lost 4 bases, with 15 bases between them. Germline values: CDR1 SGHVS, CDR2 FNYEAQ. The CDR3 length is 15 residues. The CDR3 sequence: CASSLPSEGIYEQYF. CDR3 sequence (DNA): TGTGCCAGCAGCTTACCTTCGGAGGGAATTTACGAGCAGTACTTC.

DNA for the CDR3: TGTGCCAGCAGTTTGCGGGGGAATCAGCCCCAGTACTTC. This gives the protein CASSLRGNQPQYF. The chain combines TRBV12-3 or TRBV12-4 with TRBJ2-5; 7 nucleotides align to TRBD2. V dropped 3 bases and J dropped 9; count of bases not matched to a gene: 7. The CDR3 is made up of 13 amino acids.

The table lists this clonotype with a few counts. The chain links TRBV10-3 to TRBJ2-3; D remains unclear. V gave up 5 bases and J gave up 5 bases, with 14 bases separating them. The CDR3 runs to 14 residues. Per germline, CDR1 ENHRY and CDR2 SYGVKD. The CDR3 DNA sequence: TGTGCCATCAGTATCTCCAACCAAGGAGATACGCAGTATTTT. Its protein is CAISISNQGDTQYF.

This clonotype has only a few counts. The CDR3 here is CSARDSGGRYEQYF. The CDR3 bases are TGCAGTGCTAGAGATTCGGGGGGGCGGTACGAGCAGTACTTC. V gene TRBV20-1 combines with J gene TRBJ2-7; 8 bases map to TRBD2. CDR1 is DFQATT, CDR2 SNEGSKA, per germline (reference sequence). The CDR3 sequence is 14 residues long. V was pared by 0 bases and J by 4 bases, with 5 bases of the junction left unmatched.

Ten or more counts support this clonotype. This chain links TRBV20-1 with TRBJ2-5; possibly TRBD1 for D (6 bases). CDR3 size: 14 residues. V lost 6 bases and J 4 bases, leaving 18 bases between the germline ends. Germline V gene lookup returns CDR1 DFQATT and CDR2 SNEGSKA (reference sequence). The CDR3 sequence: CSARGYRLRETQYF. CDR3 bases: TGCAGTGCAAGGGGGTACCGCCTTAGAGAGACCCAGTACTTC.

Concerning this clonotype: One end of the junction varies from germline; a read error may be responsible. The V gene is TRBV7-6, the J gene TRBJ1-1; D is ambiguous. Germline assignment: CDR1 SGHVS and CDR2 FNYEAQ. This CDR3 is built from 15 residues. The CDR3 nucleotides are TGTGCCAGCAGCTTAGGTGTCCCGGGCCACACTGAAGTTTCCTTT. It specifies CASSLGVPGHTEVSF.

This chain uses TRBV27 with TRBJ2-7, with 7 bases that match TRBD1. Trimming removed 6 bases from V and 3 bases from J; junction bases left unmatched: 8. The CDR3 totals 14 residues. Germline CDR1 reads MNHEY; CDR2 reads SMNVEV (reference sequence). The CDR3 sequence: CASRPIDRVYEQYF. In DNA, the CDR3 is TGTGCCAGCAGACCAATCGACAGGGTCTACGAGCAGTACTTC.

The chain joins TRBV29-1 to TRBJ1-1; 7 nucleotides match TRBD1. Germline lookup yields CDR1 SQVTM and CDR2 ANQGSEA. The CDR3 is 15 residues long. Germline trimming cut 6 bases from V and 5 bases from J; bases unmatched to any gene: 15. The CDR3 region is CSVARDSGVHTEAFF. The DNA for the CDR3 is TGCAGCGTCGCGCGGGACAGCGGGGTCCATACTGAAGCTTTCTTT.

The chain links TRBV7-3 to TRBJ2-7, with D tentatively TRBD2 (5 bases). Germline V gene data show CDR1 as SGHTA and CDR2 as FQGTGA. Trimming took off 8 bases at V and 4 bases at J, with 18 bases between the two ends. The length of the CDR3 is 14 residues. CDR3 protein: CASSPLGDLYEQYF. The CDR3 DNA is TGTGCCAGCTCACCTTTGGGAGATCTTTACGAGCAGTACTTC. Supplemented by reference TRBV7-3 and TRBJ2-7, the full variable domain reads GAGVSQTPSNKVTEKGKYVELRCDPISGHTALYWYRQSLGQGPEFLIYFQGTGAADDSGLPNDRFFAVRPEGSVSTLKIQRTERGDSAVYLCASSPLGDLYEQYFGPGTRLTVT.

This clonotype was picked up many times. The chain links TRBV19 to TRBJ1-5, with D tentatively TRBD1 (5 bases). The V gene lost 5 bases and the J gene lost 0 bases, with 11 bases spanning the gap. The germline gives CDR1 LNHDA, CDR2 SQIVND (reference sequence). CDR3 length: 15 residues. This CDR3 is CASSPDTYSNQPQHF. DNA for the CDR3: TGTGCCAGTAGTCCGGACACCTATAGCAATCAGCCCCAGCATTTT.

In regard to this clonotype: One end of the junction fails to match germline, which may point to a read error. V is TRBV29-1 and J is TRBJ1-1, with a tentative D call TRBD1 (6 bases). Germline CDR1 reads SQVTM; CDR2 reads ANQGSEA. The CDR3 consists of 14 residues. The CDR3 sequence is CSAIQGRLDPEAFF. In DNA form, the CDR3 reads TGTAGCGCGATACAGGGACGGTTGGACCCTGAAGCTTTCTTT.

This clonotype appeared many times. This chain uses TRBV2 with TRBJ1-2, with 7 positions matching TRBD1. This CDR3 has 13 residues. V was pared by 5 bases and J by 4 bases, with 4 bases of the junction left unmatched. The germline V gene has CDR1 SNHLY and CDR2 FYNNEI. The CDR3 DNA reads TGTGCCAGCAGTTCGGGACAGCTCTATGGCTACACCTTC. It codes for CASSSGQLYGYTF.

This clonotype showed up many times. The chain recombines TRBV7-8 with TRBJ2-5; possible D gene TRBD2, 6 bases. The CDR3 extends over 16 amino acids. The germline gives CDR1 SGHVS, CDR2 FQNEAQ. Trimming left V 0 bases short and J 1 base short, with 12 bases between. The CDR3 DNA sequence: TGTGCCAGCAGCTTAGCGGGGGGAGCTCTCCAAGAGACCCAGTACTTC. Translating it yields CASSLAGGALQETQYF.